This passage covers 2 T cell receptor beta chains from one sample sequenced in a study of human T cells and chemical hapten exposure. Sample time point: patch test 1, 2 weeks after DPC sensitization. Treatment of the sample: therapeutic diphenylcyclopropenone sensitization with weekly scalp DPC. TCRdb recomputed calls from the RACE reads with MiXCR, one row per CDR3 protein. Among approximately 340,000 distinct CDR3 sequences listed, about 7% were seen once. Material: whole blood, obtained in connection with sensitization to the hapten diphenylcyclopropenone (DPC). The receptors derive from a woman in her late teens or twenties with alopecia areata. Some clones in this sample may be carry-over from other donors' samples.

The chain has TRBV5-1 and TRBJ2-3; 8 bases are a match to TRBD1. The CDR3 loop spans 15 amino acids. The V gene end was trimmed by 4 bases and the J gene end by 1 base; junction bases not matched to a gene: 5. Germline CDR1 is SGHRS and CDR2 is YFSETQ. CDR3 region: CASSIGGQGTDTQYF. In DNA, the CDR3 is TGCGCCAGCAGCATTGGGGGACAGGGCACAGATACGCAGTATTTT.

This clonotype appeared many times. This chain joins TRBV4-2 and TRBJ1-1; D remains ambiguous. Germline V gene data show CDR1 as LGHNA and CDR2 as YNFKEQ. V lost 0 bases and J 5 bases, leaving 10 bases between the germline ends. The CDR3 extends over 14 amino acids. Written as DNA, the CDR3 is TGTGCCAGCAGCCAAGATGGGGAAAGAACTGAAGCTTTCTTT. It encodes CASSQDGERTEAFF.